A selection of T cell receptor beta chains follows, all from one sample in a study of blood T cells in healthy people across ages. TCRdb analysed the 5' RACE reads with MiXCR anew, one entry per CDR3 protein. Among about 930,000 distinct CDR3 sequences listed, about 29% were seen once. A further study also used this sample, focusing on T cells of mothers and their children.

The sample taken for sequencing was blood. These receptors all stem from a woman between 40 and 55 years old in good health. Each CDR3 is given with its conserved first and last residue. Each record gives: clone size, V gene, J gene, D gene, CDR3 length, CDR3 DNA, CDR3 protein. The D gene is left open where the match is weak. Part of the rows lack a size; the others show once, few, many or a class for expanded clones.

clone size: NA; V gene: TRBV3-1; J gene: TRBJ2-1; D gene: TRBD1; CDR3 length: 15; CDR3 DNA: TGTGCCGGCAGCTCCCGACAGGGAGAGTTGGATGAGCAGTTCTTC; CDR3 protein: CAGSSRQGELDEQFF
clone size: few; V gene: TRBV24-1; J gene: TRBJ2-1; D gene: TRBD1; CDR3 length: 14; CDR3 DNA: TGTGCCACCAGTGATTTGAGTAGTAGACAGGGTTGGTTCTTC; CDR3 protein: CATSDLSSRQGWFF
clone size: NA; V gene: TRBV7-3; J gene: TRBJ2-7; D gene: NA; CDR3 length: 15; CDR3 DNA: TGTGCCAGCAGCTTATCACGAGGGCCCCACAATGAGCAGTACTTC; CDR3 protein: CASSLSRGPHNEQYF
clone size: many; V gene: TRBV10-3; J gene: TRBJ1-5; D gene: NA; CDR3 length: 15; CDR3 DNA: TGTGCCATCAGTGAGTCGGTGGGGAGCAATCAGCCCCAGCATTTT; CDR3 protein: CAISESVGSNQPQHF
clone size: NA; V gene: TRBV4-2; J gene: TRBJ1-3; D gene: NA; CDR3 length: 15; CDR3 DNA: TGTGCCAGCAGCCAAGATAAAGGCTCTGGAAACACCATATATTTT; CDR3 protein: CASSQDKGSGNTIYF
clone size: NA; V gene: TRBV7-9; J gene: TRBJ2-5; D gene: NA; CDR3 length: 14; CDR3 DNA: TGTGCCAGCAGCTTACAGGCGGGTGGGGAGACCCAGTACTTC; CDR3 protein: CASSLQAGGETQYF
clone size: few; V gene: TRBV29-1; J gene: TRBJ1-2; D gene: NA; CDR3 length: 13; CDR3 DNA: TGCAGCGTTGGGGCGGTACATAACTATGGCTACACCTTC; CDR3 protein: CSVGAVHNYGYTF
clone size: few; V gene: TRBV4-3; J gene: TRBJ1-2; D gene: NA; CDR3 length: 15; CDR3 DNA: TGCGCCAGCAGCCAAGGAATTCAAGGGAGCTATGGCTACACCTTC; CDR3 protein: CASSQGIQGSYGYTF
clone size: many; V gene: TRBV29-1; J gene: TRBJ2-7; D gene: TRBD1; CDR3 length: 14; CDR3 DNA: TGCAGCGTTGTCCCGGGACAGGGTCGCTACGAGCAGTACTTC; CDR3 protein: CSVVPGQGRYEQYF
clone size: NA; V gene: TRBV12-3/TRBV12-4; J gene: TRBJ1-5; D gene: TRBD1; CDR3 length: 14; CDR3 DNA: TGTGCCAGCAGCCAACAGTCGTCGGGACAGCCCCGGCATTTT; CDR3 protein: CASSQQSSGQPRHF
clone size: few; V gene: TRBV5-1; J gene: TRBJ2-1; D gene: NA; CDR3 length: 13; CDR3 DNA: TGCGCCAGCAGCTTATGGGGTTACAATGAGCAGTTCTTC; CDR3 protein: CASSLWGYNEQFF
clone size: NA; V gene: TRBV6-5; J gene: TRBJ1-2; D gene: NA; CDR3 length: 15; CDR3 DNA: TGTGCCAGCAGTTACTCGATGGGAGGAAGGCATGGCTACACCTTC; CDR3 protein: CASSYSMGGRHGYTF
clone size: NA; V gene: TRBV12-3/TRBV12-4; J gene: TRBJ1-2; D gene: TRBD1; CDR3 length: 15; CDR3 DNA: TGTGCCAGCAGGGGACCGGGACAGGGGTTCTATGGCTACACCTTC; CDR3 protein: CASRGPGQGFYGYTF
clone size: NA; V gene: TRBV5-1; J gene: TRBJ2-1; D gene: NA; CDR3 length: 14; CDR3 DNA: TGCGCCAGCTCAGGACAGAGGCAGTACAATGAGCAGTTCTTC; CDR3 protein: CASSGQRQYNEQFF
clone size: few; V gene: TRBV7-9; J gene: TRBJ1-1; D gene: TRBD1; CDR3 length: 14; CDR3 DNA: TGTGCCATTCCCACCGGACAGGGGTCCACTGAAGCTTTCTTT; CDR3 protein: CAIPTGQGSTEAFF
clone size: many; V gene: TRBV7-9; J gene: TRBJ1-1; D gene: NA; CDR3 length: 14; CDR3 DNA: TGTGCCAGCAGCTTGGCTGGACCGAACACTGAAGCTTTCTTT; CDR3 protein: CASSLAGPNTEAFF
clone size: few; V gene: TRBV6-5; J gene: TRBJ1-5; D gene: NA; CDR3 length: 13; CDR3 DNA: TGTGCCAGCAGTTTCTCCGTGAGGCAGCCCCAGCATTTT; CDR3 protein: CASSFSVRQPQHF
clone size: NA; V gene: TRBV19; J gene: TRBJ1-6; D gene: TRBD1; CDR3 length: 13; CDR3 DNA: TGTGCCAGCCGGGACAGCTATAATTCACCCCTCCACTTT; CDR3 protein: CASRDSYNSPLHF
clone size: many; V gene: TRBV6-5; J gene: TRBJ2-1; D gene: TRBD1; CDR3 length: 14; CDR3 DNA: TGTGCCAGCAGCGGGGACAGGGATCGCAATGAGCAGTTCTTC; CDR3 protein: CASSGDRDRNEQFF
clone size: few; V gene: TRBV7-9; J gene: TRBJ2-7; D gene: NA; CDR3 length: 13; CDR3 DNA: TGTGCCAGCAGCTCCAAGCAGGGCTACGAGCAGTACTTC; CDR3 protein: CASSSKQGYEQYF
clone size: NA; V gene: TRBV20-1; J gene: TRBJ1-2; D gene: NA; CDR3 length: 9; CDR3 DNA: TGCAGTGCTAGACTCTCCTACACCTTC; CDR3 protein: CSARLSYTF
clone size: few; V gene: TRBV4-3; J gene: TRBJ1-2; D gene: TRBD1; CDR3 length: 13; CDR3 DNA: TGCGCCAGCAGCCACGACAGGGGAGCCGGCTACACCTTC; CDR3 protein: CASSHDRGAGYTF
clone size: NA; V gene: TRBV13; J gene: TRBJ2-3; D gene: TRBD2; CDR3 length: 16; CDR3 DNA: TGTGCCAGCAGCCCTCGACTAGCGCGGATCACAGATACGCAGTATTTT; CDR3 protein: CASSPRLARITDTQYF
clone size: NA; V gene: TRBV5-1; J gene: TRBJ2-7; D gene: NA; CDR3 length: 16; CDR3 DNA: TGCGCCAGCAGCTTGGAGCGGCGGCGGCCCTCCTACGAGCAGTACTTC; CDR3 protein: CASSLERRRPSYEQYF
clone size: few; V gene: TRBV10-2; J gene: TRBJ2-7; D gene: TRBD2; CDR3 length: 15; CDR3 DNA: TGCGCCAGCATGAAGACTAGCGGGGGGGGATACGAGCAGTACTTC; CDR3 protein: CASMKTSGGGYEQYF
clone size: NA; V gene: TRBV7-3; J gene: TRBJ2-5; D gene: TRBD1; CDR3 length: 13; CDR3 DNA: TGTGCCAGCAGCCCTACACAGGGGGCCGCGCAGTACTTC; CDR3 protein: CASSPTQGAAQYF
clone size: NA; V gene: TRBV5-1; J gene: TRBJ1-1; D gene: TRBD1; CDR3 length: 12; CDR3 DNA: TGCGCCAGCAGCTGGGGGGACAGTGAAGCTTTCTTT; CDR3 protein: CASSWGDSEAFF
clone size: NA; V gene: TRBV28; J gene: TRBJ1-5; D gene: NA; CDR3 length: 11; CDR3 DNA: TGTGCCAGTACAGGCCTCATCGCCCAGCATTTT; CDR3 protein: CASTGLIAQHF
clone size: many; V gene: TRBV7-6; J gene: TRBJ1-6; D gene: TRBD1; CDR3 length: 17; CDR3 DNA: TGTGCCAGCAGCCTGGGGGGAACCGGGACAGGGAATTCACCCCTCCACTTT; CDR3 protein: CASSLGGTGTGNSPLHF
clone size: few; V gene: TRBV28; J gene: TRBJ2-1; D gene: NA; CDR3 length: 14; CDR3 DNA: TGTGCCAGCAGTTTGGGGCTATATTACAATGAGCAGTTCTTC; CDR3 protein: CASSLGLYYNEQFF
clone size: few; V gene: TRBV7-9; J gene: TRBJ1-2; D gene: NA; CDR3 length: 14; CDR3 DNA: TGTGCCAGCAGCTCCACAGGTTCGGGGGATGGCTACACCTTC; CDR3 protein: CASSSTGSGDGYTF
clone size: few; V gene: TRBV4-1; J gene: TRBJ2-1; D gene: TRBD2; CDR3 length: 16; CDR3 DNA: TGCGCCAGCAGCCAAGCGGGACTAGAAAATTACAATGAGCAGTTCTTC; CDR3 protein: CASSQAGLENYNEQFF
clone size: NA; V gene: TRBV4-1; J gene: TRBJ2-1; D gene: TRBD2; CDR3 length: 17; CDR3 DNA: TGCGCCAGCAGCCCACGGGCTAGCGGGGGGGCGGACAATGAGCAGTTCTTC; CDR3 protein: CASSPRASGGADNEQFF
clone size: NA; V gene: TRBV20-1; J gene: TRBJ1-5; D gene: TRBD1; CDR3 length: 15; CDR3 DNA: TGCAGTGCTAGAGATCAGCAGGGGGGGAATCAGCCCCAGCATTTT; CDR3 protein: CSARDQQGGNQPQHF
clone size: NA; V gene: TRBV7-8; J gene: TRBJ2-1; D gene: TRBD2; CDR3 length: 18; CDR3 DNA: TGCGCCAGCAGCCCCACAATGGCGTCTAGCGGGTCGGGGGGTGAGCAGTTCTTC; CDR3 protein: CASSPTMASSGSGGEQFF
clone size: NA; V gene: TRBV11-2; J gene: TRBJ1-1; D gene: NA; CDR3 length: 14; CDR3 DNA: TGTGCCAGCAGCTTAGCGCGGGGGTACACTGAAGCTTTCTTT; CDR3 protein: CASSLARGYTEAFF
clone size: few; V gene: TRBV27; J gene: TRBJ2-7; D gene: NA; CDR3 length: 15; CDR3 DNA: TGTGCCAGCAGTTTATCGACGGTTAGCTCCTACGAGCAGTACTTC; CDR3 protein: CASSLSTVSSYEQYF
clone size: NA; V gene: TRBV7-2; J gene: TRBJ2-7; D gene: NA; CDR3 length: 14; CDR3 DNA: TGTACCAGCAGTATGGGGACAATTGTAGACGAGCAGTACTTC; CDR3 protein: CTSSMGTIVDEQYF
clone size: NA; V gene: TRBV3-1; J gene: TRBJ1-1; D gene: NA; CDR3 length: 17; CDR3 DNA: TGTGCCAGCAGCCAAGATCTGGTTAATACAGGGAACACTGAAGCTTTCTTT; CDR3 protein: CASSQDLVNTGNTEAFF
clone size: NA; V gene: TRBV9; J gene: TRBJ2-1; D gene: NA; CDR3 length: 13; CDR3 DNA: TGTGCCAGCAGCGCGGACATCCTGTCCGAGCAGTGCTTC; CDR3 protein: CASSADILSEQCF
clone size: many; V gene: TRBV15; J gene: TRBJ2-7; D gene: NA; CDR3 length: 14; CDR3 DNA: TGTGCCACCAGCAGGGACCTGTCAGCCTACGAGCAGTACTTC; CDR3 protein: CATSRDLSAYEQYF
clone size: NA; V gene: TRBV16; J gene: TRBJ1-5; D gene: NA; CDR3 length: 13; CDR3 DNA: TGTGCCAGCAGCCCCCTAGGCAATCAGCCCCAGCATTTT; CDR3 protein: CASSPLGNQPQHF
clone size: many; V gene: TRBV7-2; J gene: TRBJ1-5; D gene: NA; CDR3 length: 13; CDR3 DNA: TGTGCCAGCAGCGTGGAGGTCAATCAGCCCCAGCATTTT; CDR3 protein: CASSVEVNQPQHF
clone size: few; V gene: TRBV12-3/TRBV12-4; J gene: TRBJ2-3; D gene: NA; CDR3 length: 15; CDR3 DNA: TGTGCCAGCACAAGGGGGATCAGGGACGGAGATACGCAGTATTTT; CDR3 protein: CASTRGIRDGDTQYF
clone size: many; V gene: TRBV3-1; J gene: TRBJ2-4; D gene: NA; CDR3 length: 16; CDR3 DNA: TGTGCCAGCAGCCCCGGCGTGTCCGGCGGCAAAAACATTCAGTACTTC; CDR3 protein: CASSPGVSGGKNIQYF
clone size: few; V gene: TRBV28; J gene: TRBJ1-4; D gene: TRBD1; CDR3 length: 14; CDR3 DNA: TGTGCCAGCAGGACAGGGGGGGGGATTGAAAAACTGTTTTTT; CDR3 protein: CASRTGGGIEKLFF
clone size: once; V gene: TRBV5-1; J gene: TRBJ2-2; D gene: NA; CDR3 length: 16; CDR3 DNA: TGCGCCAGCAGCCCGGCGATGGTTCTGAACACCGGGGAGCTGTTTTTT; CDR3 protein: CASSPAMVLNTGELFF
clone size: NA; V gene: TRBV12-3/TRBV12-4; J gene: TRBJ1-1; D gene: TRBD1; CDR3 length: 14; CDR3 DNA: TGTGCCAGCAGACCCGCAGGGGGTGGTACTGAAGCTTTCTTT; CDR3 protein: CASRPAGGGTEAFF
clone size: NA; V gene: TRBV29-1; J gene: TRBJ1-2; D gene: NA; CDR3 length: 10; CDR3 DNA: TGCGCCGGGGGGGACTATGGCTACACCTTC; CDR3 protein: CAGGDYGYTF
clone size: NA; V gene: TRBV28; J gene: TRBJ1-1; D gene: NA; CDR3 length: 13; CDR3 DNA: TGTGCCAGCAGTCAACGGGTCAAACCGGGAGCTTTCTTT; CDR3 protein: CASSQRVKPGAFF
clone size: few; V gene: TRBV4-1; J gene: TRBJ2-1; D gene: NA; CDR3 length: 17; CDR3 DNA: TGCGCCAGCAGCACCCGGGGAGTCGGCGATCCCTACAATGAGCAGTTCTTC; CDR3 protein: CASSTRGVGDPYNEQFF
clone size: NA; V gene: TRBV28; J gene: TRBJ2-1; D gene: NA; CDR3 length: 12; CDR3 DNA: TGTGCCAGCAGTTCCCGTGCGCATGAGCAGTTCTTC; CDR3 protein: CASSSRAHEQFF
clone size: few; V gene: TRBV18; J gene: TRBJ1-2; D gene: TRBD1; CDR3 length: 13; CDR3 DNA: TGTGCCAGCTCAGACCAGGGGGCGCGTGGCTACACCTTC; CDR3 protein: CASSDQGARGYTF
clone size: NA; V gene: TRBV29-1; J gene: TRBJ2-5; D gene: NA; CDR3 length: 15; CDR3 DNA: TGCAGCGTTCGGGAATATGGTAGGGACCAAGAGACCCAGTACTTC; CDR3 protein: CSVREYGRDQETQYF
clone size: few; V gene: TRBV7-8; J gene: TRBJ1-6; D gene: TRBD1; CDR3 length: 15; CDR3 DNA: TGTGCCAGCAGCCCCGGACAGGACTATAATTCACCCCTCCACTTT; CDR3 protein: CASSPGQDYNSPLHF